The 21 T cell receptor beta chains below were found in one sample sequenced in a study of blood T cell repertoires in COVID-19. The assay was immunoSEQ multiplex PCR, and TCRdb's table has in-frame clones only and misses some. The table shows around 140,000 clones, with approximately 86% occurring only once. Sequenced material: peripheral blood. Source of these receptors: an older woman with COVID-19, enrolled during active disease.

CDR3 sequence reads: CASRWDRYNSPLHF. For the CDR3, the DNA is TGTGCCAGCAGGTGGGACAGATATAATTCACCCCTCCACTTT. The rearrangement joins TRBV5-4 to TRBJ1-6; 7 positions agree with TRBD1. After removal of 5 bases from V and 4 bases from J, the junction contained 3 bases not matched to a gene. Germline V gives CDR1 SGHNT, CDR2 YYREEE (reference sequence). This CDR3 spans 14 amino acids.

V is TRBV9 and J is TRBJ2-1; no definite D call. The germline V gene encodes CDR1 SGDLS and CDR2 YYNGEE. V lost 0 bases to trimming and J lost 0 bases, with 7 bases between them. The CDR3 loop spans 15 amino acids. The chain's CDR3 is CASSVGGLSYNEQFF. CDR3 in DNA: TGTGCCAGCAGCGTAGGTGGGCTCTCCTACAATGAGCAGTTCTTC.

The chain employs TRBV29-1 and TRBJ2-1, with D maybe TRBD2 (5 bases). This CDR3 comprises 14 residues. Trimming stripped 3 bases from V and 1 base from J, with 10 bases between. Germline V gives CDR1 SQVTM, CDR2 ANQGSEA. CDR3 nucleotide sequence: TGCAGCGTTGACTTCCGGGAATCCTACAATGAGCAGTTCTTC. It yields the protein CSVDFRESYNEQFF.

The V call is TRBV11-2, the J call TRBJ2-7, with D possibly being TRBD2 (5 bases). The V end was cut by 4 bases, the J end by 1 base, with 5 bases between. Per germline, CDR1 SGHAT and CDR2 FQNNGV. There are 12 residues in the CDR3. CDR3 region: CASSWESYEQYF. The DNA of the CDR3 is TGTGCCAGCAGCTGGGAGTCCTACGAGCAGTACTTC.

In this sample, this clone turned up once. V is TRBV9 and J is TRBJ2-5; tentative D call: TRBD1 (5 bases). The CDR3 length is 14 residues. Germline V gene sequence: CDR1 SGDLS, CDR2 YYNGEE. Trimming pared 4 bases from V and 3 bases from J, leaving 13 bases between. The CDR3 DNA follows: TGTGCCAGCAGCCCCGGACAATTTAAAGAGACCCAGTACTTC. Its protein is CASSPGQFKETQYF.

The V gene is TRBV6-2 or TRBV6-3, the J gene TRBJ1-2; D ambiguous. The germline V and J ends were trimmed by 7 bases and 8 bases, with 20 bases remaining between them. Germline loops: CDR1 MNHEY, CDR2 SVGEGT. The CDR3 extends over 14 amino acids. The CDR3 nucleotides read TGTGCCAGCACCCCCTGGTGGAGTTCGAGCGGCTACACCTTC. It is translated as CASTPWWSSSGYTF.

The chain has TRBV2 and TRBJ2-7; possibly TRBD1 for D (6 bases). Trimming left V 5 bases short and J 2 bases short, with 13 bases between. Germline loops: CDR1 SNHLY, CDR2 FYNNEI. CDR3 length: 14 residues. The CDR3 DNA sequence: TGTGCCAGCAGTCGCCGCGGACAGCCCTACGAGCAGTACTTC. Translation: CASSRRGQPYEQYF.

Note on this clone: Other DNA sequences in this specimen translate into the identical CDR3. The chain uses TRBV5-8 and TRBJ1-5; D call uncertain. CDR1 is SGHTS, CDR2 YDEGEE, per germline. Trimming shortened V by 0 bases and J by 0 bases, and 7 bases separated the two germline ends. The CDR3 has 15 amino acids. CDR3 protein: CASSLAGYSNQPQHF. CDR3 bases: TGTGCCAGCAGCTTGGCGGGGTATAGCAATCAGCCCCAGCATTTT.

This rearrangement joins TRBV19 to TRBJ1-6, with D possibly matching TRBD1 (5 bases). Germline CDR1 reads LNHDA; CDR2 reads SQIVND (reference sequence). This CDR3 contains 18 residues. V shed 6 bases and J shed 5 bases, with 23 bases lying between them. Written as DNA, the CDR3 is TGTGCCAGTAGCCCCCCAGCGGGACGTCACATTAATAATTCACCCCTCCACTTT. Encoded protein: CASSPPAGRHINNSPLHF.

This chain links TRBV9 with TRBJ2-7, with TRBD2 matching over 10 bases. V was pared by 2 bases and J by 3 bases, with 5 bases of the junction left unmatched. The CDR3 consists of 15 residues. Germline lookup yields CDR1 SGDLS and CDR2 YYNGEE. The CDR3 nucleotides are TGTGCCAGCAGCGTCGGGACTAGCGAGATCTACGAGCAGTACTTC. It translates to CASSVGTSEIYEQYF.

V and J are TRBV18 and TRBJ2-7; TRBD2 matches at 7 bases. With 6 bases clipped from V and 2 bases from J, the junction kept 10 bases outside the gene matches. Germline values: CDR1 KGHSH, CDR2 LQKENI. The CDR3 covers 15 residues. CDR3: CASSPGLGEPYEQYF. The CDR3 nucleotides read TGTGCCAGCTCTCCCGGACTAGGGGAACCCTACGAGCAGTACTTC.

This rearrangement joins TRBV7-2 to TRBJ1-1; tentatively, D is TRBD1 (6 bases). Trimming removed 6 bases at V and 0 bases at J, with 14 bases between. The CDR3 runs to 15 residues. CDR1 is SGHTA, CDR2 FQGNSA, per germline. The CDR3: CASSYEGDMNTEAFF. CDR3 DNA: TGTGCCAGCAGTTACGAGGGGGACATGAACACTGAAGCTTTCTTT. Complete variable domain (other parts from reference TRBV7-2 and TRBJ1-1): GAGVSQSPSNKVTEKGKDVELRCDPISGHTALYWYRQSLGQGLEFLIYFQGNSAPDKSGLPSDRFSAERTGGSVSTLTIQRTQQEDSAVYLCASSYEGDMNTEAFFGQGTRLTVV.

The rearrangement links TRBV28 to TRBJ2-1, with D possibly matching TRBD2 (6 bases). This CDR3 has 15 residues. Trimming cost V 7 bases and J 5 bases, with 18 bases left between them. CDR1 is MDHEN and CDR2 is SYDVKM in the germline V gene. The CDR3 DNA reads as TGTGCCAGCACCACAACGGGACTCCACGACAATGAGCAGTTCTTC. Translated: CASTTTGLHDNEQFF.

CDR3 coding DNA: TGTGCCAGCAGCCCCGGGACACCCTATAATTCACCCCTCCACTTT. It codes for CASSPGTPYNSPLHF. V and J are TRBV5-6 and TRBJ1-6; D is perhaps TRBD1 (6 bases). The CDR3 consists of 15 residues. In germline, CDR1 is SGHDT, CDR2 YYEEEE. The V gene lost 4 bases and the J gene lost 2 bases, with 10 bases spanning the gap.

CDR3 sequence reads: CASRILAGSYEQYF. CDR3 nucleotides: TGTGCCAGCAGGATCCTAGCGGGGTCTTACGAGCAGTACTTC. The rearrangement uses TRBV2 and TRBJ2-7; 9 positions match TRBD2. CDR3 length equals 14 residues. With 6 bases clipped from V and 4 bases from J, the junction kept 7 bases outside the gene matches. Germline CDR1 SNHLY, CDR2 FYNNEI.

This clone was picked up a small number of times. This chain joins TRBV2 and TRBJ2-3; possible D gene TRBD2, 5 bases. Trimming took off 7 bases at V and 6 bases at J, with 11 bases between the two ends. The CDR3 totals 12 residues. Germline values: CDR1 SNHLY, CDR2 FYNNEI. The CDR3 protein is CASTGNGDTQYF. CDR3 in DNA: TGTGCCAGCACCGGGAACGGGGATACGCAGTATTTT.

This sequence joins TRBV11-2 and TRBJ2-7; 8 bases agree with TRBD1. The V and J ends lost 4 bases and 1 base, in that order; junction bases with no gene match: 12. The CDR3 is made up of 17 amino acids. Germline-derived CDR1 and CDR2 are SGHAT and FQNNGV. Here the CDR3 reads CASSSLRQGTESYEQYF. The CDR3 region has the DNA TGTGCCAGCAGCTCCTTGAGACAGGGGACGGAGTCCTACGAGCAGTACTTC.

The V call is TRBV29-1, the J call TRBJ2-1, with TRBD2 matching 8 bases. The length of the CDR3 is 15 residues. Germline V CDR1 and CDR2: SQVTM, ANQGSEA. Trimming removed 5 bases from V and 3 bases from J; junction bases left unmatched: 9. The CDR3: CSVPPSGGGYNEQFF. The CDR3 nucleotides are TGCAGCGTTCCACCGAGCGGGGGAGGCTACAATGAGCAGTTCTTC.

The CDR3 DNA follows: TGTGCCAGCAGCTTATCGGCAGGGGGGATGAACACTGAAGCTTTCTTT. As protein: CASSLSAGGMNTEAFF. The rearrangement joins TRBV7-6 to TRBJ1-1; 7 positions match TRBD1. The germline CDR1 and CDR2 sequences are SGHVS and FNYEAQ. The length of the CDR3 is 16 residues. J gave up 0 bases and V 2 bases, and 6 bases lay outside the gene matches.

The chain recombines TRBV5-6 with TRBJ1-2, with 7 bases identical to TRBD1. Trimming cost V 2 bases and J 4 bases; bases outside gene matches: 5. Germline CDR1 is SGHDT and CDR2 is YYEEEE. The CDR3 is made up of 14 amino acids. The CDR3 reads CASSFSGQAYGYTF. The CDR3 nucleotides are TGTGCCAGCAGCTTCAGCGGACAGGCCTATGGCTACACCTTC.

The gene calls are TRBV7-2 and TRBJ1-6; 11 bases are a match to TRBD1. V was pared by 5 bases and J by 10 bases, with 7 bases of the junction left unmatched. The germline gives CDR1 SGHTA, CDR2 FQGNSA. The CDR3 is 15 amino acids. CDR3 region: CASSRWTGGGSPLHF. The CDR3 DNA sequence: TGTGCCAGCAGCCGTTGGACAGGGGGCGGCTCACCCCTCCACTTT.